This T cell receptor (beta chain) was obtained from a study of blood T cells in healthy people across ages. Combining a sample-barcoded 5' primer with a J-beta primer mix, a second PCR ran for roughly 6 to 12 cycles. With 12 random nucleotides, a template-switch adaptor tagged each individual cDNA molecule. TCRdb re-called the 5' RACE reads through MiXCR, storing one row per CDR3 protein. The data contain about 1,400,000 distinct CDR3 sequences, 59% of them singletons. Overall study results and limits: Older individuals had lower TCR beta diversity per million T cells (the decline was roughly linear). Diversity estimated from one million T cells was considered an underestimate. Diversity of TCR beta correlated strongly with naive T cell percentage.

Germline V gene sequence: CDR1 MNHEY, CDR2 SMNVEV (reference sequence). Trimming pared 6 bases from V and 0 bases from J, leaving 8 bases between. The length of the CDR3 is 13 residues. This clonotype has just a few counts. Its antigen is currently unknown. The chain combines TRBV27 with TRBJ1-2, with D tentatively TRBD1 (5 bases). Material for sequencing was blood. The source of this sequence is a man aged 18 to 35 in good health. The CDR3 loop is CASSDSPNYGYTF. The CDR3 DNA reads as TGTGCCAGCAGCGACAGCCCTAACTATGGCTACACCTTC.